This T cell receptor beta chain was documented in a study of cytomegalovirus exposure and HLA in healthy donors. CDR1 is SEHNR, CDR2 FQNEAQ, per germline (reference sequence). After removal of 4 bases from V and 4 bases from J, the junction contained 16 bases not matched to a gene. The CDR3 is 18 residues long. This clone was picked up one time. Primers for the PCR totalled 60 Vbeta and 13 Jbeta. TCRdb's table, derived via immunoSEQ multiplex PCR, lists solely in-frame clones and lacks some. The table shows 100,000 or so clones, with 81% occurring only once. The sequencing input was PBMCs. This chain uses TRBV7-9 with TRBJ2-1; 7 nucleotides align to TRBD2. The TCR was taken from a middle-aged man in good health and CMV-seropositive. Here the CDR3 DNA reads TGTGCCAGCAGCTCTTCTGGGGCTAGCGGCCGTTCTTACAATGAGCAGTTCTTC. Its protein product is CASSSSGASGRSYNEQFF.